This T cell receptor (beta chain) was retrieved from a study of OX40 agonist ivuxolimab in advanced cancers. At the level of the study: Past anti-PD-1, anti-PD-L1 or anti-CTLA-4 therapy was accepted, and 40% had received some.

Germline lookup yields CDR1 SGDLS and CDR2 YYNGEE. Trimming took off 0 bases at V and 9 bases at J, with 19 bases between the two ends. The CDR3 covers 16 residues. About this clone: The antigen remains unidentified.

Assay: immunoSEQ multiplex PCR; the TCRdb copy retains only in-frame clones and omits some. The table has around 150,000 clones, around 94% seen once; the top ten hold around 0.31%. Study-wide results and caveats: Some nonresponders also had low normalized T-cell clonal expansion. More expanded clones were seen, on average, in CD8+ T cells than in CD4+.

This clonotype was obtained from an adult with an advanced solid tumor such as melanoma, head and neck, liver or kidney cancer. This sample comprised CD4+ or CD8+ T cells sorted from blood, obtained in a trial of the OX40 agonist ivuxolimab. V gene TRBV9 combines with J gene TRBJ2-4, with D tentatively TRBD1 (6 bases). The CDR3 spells CASSVGAGVGGTIQYF. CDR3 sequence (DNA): TGTGCCAGCAGCGTAGGGGCAGGGGTAGGTGGGACCATTCAGTACTTC.